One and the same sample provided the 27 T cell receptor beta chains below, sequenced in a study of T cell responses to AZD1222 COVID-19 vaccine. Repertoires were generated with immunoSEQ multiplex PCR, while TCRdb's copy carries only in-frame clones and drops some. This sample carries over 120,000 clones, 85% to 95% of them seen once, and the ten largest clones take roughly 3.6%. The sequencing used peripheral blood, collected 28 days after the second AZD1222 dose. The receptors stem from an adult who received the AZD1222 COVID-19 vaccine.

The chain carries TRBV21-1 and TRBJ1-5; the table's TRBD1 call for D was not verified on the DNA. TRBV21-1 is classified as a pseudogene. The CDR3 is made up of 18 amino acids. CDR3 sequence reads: CASSKLGQGAVGNQPQHF. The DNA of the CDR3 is TGTGCCAGCAGCAAACTCGGTCAGGGGGCCGTGGGCAATCAGCCCCAGCATTTT.

The CDR3 DNA reads as TGTGCCAGCAGGATGGACATGGGGAATCAGCCCCAGCATTTT. Its translation is CASRMDMGNQPQHF. The chain has TRBV28 and TRBJ1-5; TRBD1 is a possible D gene (5 bases). Germline CDR1 and CDR2: MDHEN and SYDVKM. V was shortened by 6 bases and J by 4 bases, with 13 bases between the two germline ends. The CDR3 covers 14 residues.

The CDR3 coding sequence is TGTGCCAGCAGTTATGGGACCGGCGGACTCTATGGCTACACCTTC. Translation gives CASSYGTGGLYGYTF. The gene calls are TRBV6-5 and TRBJ1-2; D may be TRBD1 (5 bases). The CDR3 runs to 15 residues. Trimming pared 3 bases from V and 4 bases from J, leaving 15 bases between. From germline, CDR1 is MNHEY and CDR2 SVGAGI.

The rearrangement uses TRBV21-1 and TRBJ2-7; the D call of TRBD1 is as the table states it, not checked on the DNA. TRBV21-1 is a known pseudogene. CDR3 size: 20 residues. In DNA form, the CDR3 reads TGTGCCAGATCCCCCCTCCCGATTGGGACACTTACAGGGGCCACCTACGAGCAGTACTTC. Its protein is CARSPLPIGTLTGATYEQYF.

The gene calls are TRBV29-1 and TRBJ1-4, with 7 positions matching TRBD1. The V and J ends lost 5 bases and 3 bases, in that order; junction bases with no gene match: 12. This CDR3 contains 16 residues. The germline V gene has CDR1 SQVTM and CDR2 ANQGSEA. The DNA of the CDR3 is TGCAGCGTTAGGGGCCTACAGGGGCGATCTAATGAAAAACTGTTTTTT. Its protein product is CSVRGLQGRSNEKLFF.

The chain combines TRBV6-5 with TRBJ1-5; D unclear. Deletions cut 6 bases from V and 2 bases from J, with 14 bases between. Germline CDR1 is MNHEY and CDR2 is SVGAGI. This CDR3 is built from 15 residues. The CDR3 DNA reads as TGTGCCAGCAGCACGCATGGCTCCGGCAATCAGCCCCAGCATTTT. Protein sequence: CASSTHGSGNQPQHF.

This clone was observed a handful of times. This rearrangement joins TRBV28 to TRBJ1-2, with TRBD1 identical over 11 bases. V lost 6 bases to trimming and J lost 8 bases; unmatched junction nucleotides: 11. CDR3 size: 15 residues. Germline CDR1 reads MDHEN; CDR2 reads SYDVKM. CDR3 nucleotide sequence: TGTGCCAGCAGCCTTCCAGGACAGGGGGCAATAGGCTACACCTTC. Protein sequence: CASSLPGQGAIGYTF.

This CDR3 is CASSIVTLSDRGLVETQYF. Here the CDR3 DNA reads TGTGCCAGTAGTATAGTCACCCTTTCGGACAGGGGGCTCGTAGAGACCCAGTACTTC. The rearrangement uses TRBV19 and TRBJ2-5, with 11 bases matching TRBD1. Germline V gene sequence: CDR1 LNHDA, CDR2 SQIVND (reference sequence). This CDR3 is 19 amino acids long. V dropped 1 base and J dropped 4; count of bases not matched to a gene: 14.

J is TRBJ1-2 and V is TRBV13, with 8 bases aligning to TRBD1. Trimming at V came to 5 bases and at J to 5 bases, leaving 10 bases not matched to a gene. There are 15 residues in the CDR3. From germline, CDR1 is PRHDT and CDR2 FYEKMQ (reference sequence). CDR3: CASSPPPTGAYGYTF. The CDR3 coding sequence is TGTGCCAGCAGCCCGCCCCCGACAGGGGCTTATGGCTACACCTTC.

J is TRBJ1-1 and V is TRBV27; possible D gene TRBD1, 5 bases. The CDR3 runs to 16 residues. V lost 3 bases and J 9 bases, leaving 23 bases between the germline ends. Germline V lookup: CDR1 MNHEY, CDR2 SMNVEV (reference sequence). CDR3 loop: CASSFFTRRGVRQAFF. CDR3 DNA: TGTGCCAGCAGTTTCTTTACTCGGCGAGGGGTTCGTCAAGCTTTCTTT.

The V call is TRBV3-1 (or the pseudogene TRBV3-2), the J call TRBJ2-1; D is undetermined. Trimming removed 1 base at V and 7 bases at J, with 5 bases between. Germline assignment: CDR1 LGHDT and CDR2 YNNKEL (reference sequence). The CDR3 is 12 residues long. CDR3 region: CASSQARNEQFF. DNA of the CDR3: TGTGCCAGCAGCCAAGCCAGAAATGAGCAGTTCTTC.

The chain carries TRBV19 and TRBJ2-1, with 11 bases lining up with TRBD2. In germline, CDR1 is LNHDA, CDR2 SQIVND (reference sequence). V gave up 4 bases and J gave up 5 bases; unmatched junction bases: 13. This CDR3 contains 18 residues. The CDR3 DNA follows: TGTGCCAGTAGTAAATACAGACTAGCGGGACTGGTACACAATGAGCAGTTCTTC. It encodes CASSKYRLAGLVHNEQFF.

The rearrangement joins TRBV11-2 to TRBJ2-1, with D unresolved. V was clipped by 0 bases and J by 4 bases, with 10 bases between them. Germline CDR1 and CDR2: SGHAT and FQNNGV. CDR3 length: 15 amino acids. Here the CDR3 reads CASSLDSTQYNEQFF. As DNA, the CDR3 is TGTGCCAGCAGCTTAGACAGTACCCAATACAATGAGCAGTTCTTC.

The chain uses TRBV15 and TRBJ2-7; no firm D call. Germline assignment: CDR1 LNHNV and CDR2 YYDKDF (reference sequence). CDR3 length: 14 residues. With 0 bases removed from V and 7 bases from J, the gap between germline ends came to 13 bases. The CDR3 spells CATSRDRGLGEQYF. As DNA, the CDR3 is TGTGCCACCAGCAGAGATCGAGGTTTAGGGGAGCAGTACTTC. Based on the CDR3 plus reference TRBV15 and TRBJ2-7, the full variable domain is DAMVIQNPRYQVTQFGKPVTLSCSQTLNHNVMYWYQQKSSQAPKLLFHYYDKDFNNEADTPDNFQSRRPNTSFCFLDIRSPGLGDTAMYLCATSRDRGLGEQYFGPGTRLTVT.

The CDR3 bases are TGTGCCAGTAGTAAACAGATGAACACTGAAGCTTTCTTT. It translates to CASSKQMNTEAFF. The gene calls are TRBV19 and TRBJ1-1, with D unclear. The CDR3 contains 13 residues. Germline V lookup: CDR1 LNHDA, CDR2 SQIVND (reference sequence). Trimming took off 4 bases at V and 0 bases at J, with 6 bases between the two ends.

This CDR3 is CASSVEDGAWGRDTGELFF. The CDR3 coding sequence is TGTGCCAGCAGCGTAGAGGACGGAGCGTGGGGGCGGGACACCGGGGAGCTGTTTTTT. The V call is TRBV9, the J call TRBJ2-2; tentatively, D is TRBD1 (6 bases). Germline CDR1 reads SGDLS; CDR2 reads YYNGEE. V lost 0 bases to trimming and J lost 3 bases, with 21 bases between them. This CDR3 is built from 19 residues.

The CDR3 loop reads CASSYSIGTYGYTF. CDR3 nucleotides: TGTGCCAGCAGTTACTCGATTGGTACCTATGGCTACACCTTC. The rearrangement uses TRBV6-5 and TRBJ1-2; D is uncertain. The CDR3 runs to 14 residues. Germline V gene sequence: CDR1 MNHEY, CDR2 SVGAGI. The V gene lost 0 bases and the J gene lost 4 bases, with 9 bases spanning the gap.

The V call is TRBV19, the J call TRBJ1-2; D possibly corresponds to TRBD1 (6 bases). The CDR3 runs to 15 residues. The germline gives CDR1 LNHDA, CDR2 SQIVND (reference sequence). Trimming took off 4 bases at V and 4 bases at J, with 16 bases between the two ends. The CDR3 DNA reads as TGTGCCAGTAGTACACGGGGGCCCCCAGCCTATGGCTACACCTTC. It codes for CASSTRGPPAYGYTF.

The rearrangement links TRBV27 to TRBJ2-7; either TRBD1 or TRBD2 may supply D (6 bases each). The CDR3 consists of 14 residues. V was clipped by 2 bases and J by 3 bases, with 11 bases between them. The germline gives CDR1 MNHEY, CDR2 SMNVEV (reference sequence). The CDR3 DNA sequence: TGTGCCAGCAGTTTAAGGGGGGTAGACTACGAGCAGTACTTC. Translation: CASSLRGVDYEQYF.

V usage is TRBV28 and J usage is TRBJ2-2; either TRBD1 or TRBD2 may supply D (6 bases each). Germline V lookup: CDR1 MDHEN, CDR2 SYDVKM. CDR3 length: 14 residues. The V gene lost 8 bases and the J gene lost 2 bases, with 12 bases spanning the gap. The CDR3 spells CASLVGGNTGELFF. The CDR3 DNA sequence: TGTGCCAGCTTGGTGGGGGGCAACACCGGGGAGCTGTTTTTT.

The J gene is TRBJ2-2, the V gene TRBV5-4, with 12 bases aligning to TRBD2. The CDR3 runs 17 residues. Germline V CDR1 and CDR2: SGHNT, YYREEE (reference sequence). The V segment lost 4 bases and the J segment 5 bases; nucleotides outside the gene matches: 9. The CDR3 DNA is TGTGCCAGCAGCACAGGACTAGCGGGATTTGGAACCGGGGAGCTGTTTTTT. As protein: CASSTGLAGFGTGELFF.

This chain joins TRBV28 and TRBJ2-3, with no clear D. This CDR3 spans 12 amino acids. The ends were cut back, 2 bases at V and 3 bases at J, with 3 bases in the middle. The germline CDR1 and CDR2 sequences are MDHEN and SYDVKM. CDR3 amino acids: CASSLRTDTQYF. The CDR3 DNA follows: TGTGCCAGCAGTTTACGAACAGATACGCAGTATTTT.

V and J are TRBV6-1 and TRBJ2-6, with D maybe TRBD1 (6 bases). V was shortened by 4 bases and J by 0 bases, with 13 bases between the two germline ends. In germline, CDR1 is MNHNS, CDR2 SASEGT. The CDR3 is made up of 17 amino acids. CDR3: CASSVDTGSSGANVLTF. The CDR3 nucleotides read TGTGCCAGCAGTGTCGATACAGGGAGCTCTGGGGCCAACGTCCTGACTTTC.

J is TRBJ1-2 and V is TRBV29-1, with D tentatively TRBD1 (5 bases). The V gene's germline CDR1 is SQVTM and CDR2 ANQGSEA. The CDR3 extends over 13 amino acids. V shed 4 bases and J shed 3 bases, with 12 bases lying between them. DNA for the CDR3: TGCAGCGTTGCGGAGGGGAACGACTATGGCTACACCTTC. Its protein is CSVAEGNDYGYTF. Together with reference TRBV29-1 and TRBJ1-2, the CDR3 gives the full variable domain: SAVISQKPSRDICQRGTSLTIQCQVDSQVTMMFWYRQQPGQSLTLIATANQGSEATYESGFVIDKFPISRPNLTFSTLTVSNMSPEDSSIYLCSVAEGNDYGYTFGSGTRLTVV.

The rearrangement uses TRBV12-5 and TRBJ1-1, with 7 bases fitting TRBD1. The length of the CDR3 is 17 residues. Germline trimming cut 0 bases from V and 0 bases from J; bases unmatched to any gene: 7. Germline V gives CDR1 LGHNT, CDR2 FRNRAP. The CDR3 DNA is TGTGCTAGTGGTTTGGTACGACAGGGCGCGATGAACACTGAAGCTTTCTTT. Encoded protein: CASGLVRQGAMNTEAFF.

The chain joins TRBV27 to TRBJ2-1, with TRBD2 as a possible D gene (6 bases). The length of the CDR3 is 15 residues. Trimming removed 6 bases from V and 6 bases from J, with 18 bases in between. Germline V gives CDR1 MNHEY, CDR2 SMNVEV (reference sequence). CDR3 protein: CASSPRGGTVNEQFF. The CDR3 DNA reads TGTGCCAGCAGCCCACGTGGAGGGACGGTCAATGAGCAGTTCTTC.

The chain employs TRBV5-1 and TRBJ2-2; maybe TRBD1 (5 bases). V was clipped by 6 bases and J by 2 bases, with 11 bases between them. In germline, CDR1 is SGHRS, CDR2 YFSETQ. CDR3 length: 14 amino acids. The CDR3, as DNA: TGCGCCAGCATGGCCAGGGCAAACACCGGGGAGCTGTTTTTT. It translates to CASMARANTGELFF.